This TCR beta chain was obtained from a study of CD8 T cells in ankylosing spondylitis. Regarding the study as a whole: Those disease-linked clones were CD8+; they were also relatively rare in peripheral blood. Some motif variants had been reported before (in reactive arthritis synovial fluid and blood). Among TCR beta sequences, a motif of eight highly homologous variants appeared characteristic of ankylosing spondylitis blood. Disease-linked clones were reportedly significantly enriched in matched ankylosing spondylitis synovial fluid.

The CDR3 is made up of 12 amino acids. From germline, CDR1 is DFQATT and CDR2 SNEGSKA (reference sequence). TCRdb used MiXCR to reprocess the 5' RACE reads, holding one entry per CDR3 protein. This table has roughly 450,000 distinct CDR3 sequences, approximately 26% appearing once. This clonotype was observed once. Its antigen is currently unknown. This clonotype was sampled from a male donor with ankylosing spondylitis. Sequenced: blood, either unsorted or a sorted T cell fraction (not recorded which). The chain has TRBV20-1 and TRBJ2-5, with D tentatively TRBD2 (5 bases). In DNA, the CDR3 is TGCAGCGCCCCGGGAACACAAGAGACCCAGTACTTC. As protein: CSAPGTQETQYF.